This TCR beta chain emerged from a study of blood T cell repertoires in COVID-19. Sequencing was performed with immunoSEQ multiplex PCR; in TCRdb, only in-frame clones are kept and a portion is missing. This sample has 350,000 or so clones; roughly 90% occur once, and the top ten carry 15% to 20%. The CDR3 runs to 15 residues. V was clipped by 0 bases and J by 7 bases; unmatched bases: 4. Germline lookup yields CDR1 LGHNA and CDR2 YNFKEQ. Clinical history as reported by participants underpinned cohort assignment. Recovery among Cohort 3 donors was established by two negative PCRs, clearance, or symptom resolution.

The V call is TRBV4-2, the J call TRBJ1-4, with TRBD1 identical over 8 bases. The specimen sequenced was PBMCs or T cells enriched from blood (not recorded which). The receptor comes from a woman between 25 and 40 years old who had recovered from COVID-19. The CDR3 region has the DNA TGTGCCAGCAGCCAAGATCAGGGGGCGGGTGAAAAACTGTTTTTT. It encodes CASSQDQGAGEKLFF.